Sequencing of this T cell receptor (beta chain) was carried out in a study of T cells in localized non-small cell lung cancer. Remarks on this clone: Its target is unknown.

Trimming pared 5 bases from V and 6 bases from J, leaving 14 bases between. Germline lookup yields CDR1 SGHTA and CDR2 FQGNSA. This CDR3 has 14 amino acids. Sequencing was performed with immunoSEQ multiplex PCR; in TCRdb, only in-frame clones are kept and a portion is missing. Of roughly 17,000 clones in the sample, around four fifths were seen once. Study-level findings and limits: Heterogeneity within the tumor remains possible, as just one region underwent sequencing. Uninvolved adjacent lung had the highest recorded T cell clonality, with tumor below it. Adjacent lung exhibited a median of 57 among the 100 most abundant tumor clones. Higher T cell density in the blood was associated with longer overall survival, whereas higher adjacent-lung clonality associated with shorter survival.

Sequenced material: peripheral blood, taken before any cancer treatment. The J gene is TRBJ2-1, the V gene TRBV7-2; perhaps TRBD1 as D (5 bases). The clonotype was recovered from a female donor of 60 years or more with stage I lung adenocarcinoma. The CDR3 bases are TGTGCCAGCAGCCAAAGCTGGCAGGGCAATGAGCAGTTCTTC. It translates to CASSQSWQGNEQFF.